This T cell receptor beta chain was observed in a study of T cells after posttransplantation cyclophosphamide. Study findings and constraints: Donor-recipient repertoire similarity was low at 1-2 months, rising over year one. Recipient CMV seropositivity and CMV reactivation strongly tracked TRB clonality. Blood and skin or GI T cell repertoires showed limited TRB overlap.

Repertoires were generated with immunoSEQ multiplex PCR, while TCRdb's copy carries only in-frame clones and drops some. This table holds more than 20,000 clones, 80% to 90% found once. Of note for this clone: The antigen remains unidentified.

The germline V gene has CDR1 SNHLY and CDR2 FYNNEI. The CDR3 has 16 residues. Trimming removed 7 bases from V and 2 bases from J, with 17 bases in between. Controls had myeloablative marrow grafts with methotrexate and calcineurin inhibitor, sampled at 1 year. This specimen consisted of PBMCs, obtained about 360 days after allogeneic stem cell transplant with calcineurin inhibitor and methotrexate. The source of this sequence is a female patient in her thirties or forties who received an allogeneic stem cell transplant from an unrelated donor, was CMV-positive, and had acute and chronic GVHD. Some T cells may have originated in the graft donor. The gene calls are TRBV2 and TRBJ1-4; D may be TRBD1 (5 bases). CDR3 region: CASTGGTRGTNEKLFF. DNA of the CDR3: TGTGCCAGCACCGGGGGGACCCGCGGGACTAATGAAAAACTGTTTTTT.